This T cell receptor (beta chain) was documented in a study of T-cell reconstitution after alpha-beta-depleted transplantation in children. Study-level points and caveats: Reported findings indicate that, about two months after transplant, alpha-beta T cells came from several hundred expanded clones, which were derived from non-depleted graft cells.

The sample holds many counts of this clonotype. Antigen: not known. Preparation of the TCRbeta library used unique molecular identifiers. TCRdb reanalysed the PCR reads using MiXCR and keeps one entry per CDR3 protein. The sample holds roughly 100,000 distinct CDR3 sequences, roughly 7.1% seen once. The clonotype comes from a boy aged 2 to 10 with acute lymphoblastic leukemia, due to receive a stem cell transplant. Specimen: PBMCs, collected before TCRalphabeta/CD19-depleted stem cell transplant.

The CDR3 reads CASSLQDRIRNEQFF. CDR3 DNA sequence: TGCGCCAGCAGCTTGCAGGACAGGATTCGAAATGAGCAGTTCTTC. The chain joins TRBV5-1 to TRBJ2-1, with TRBD1 identical over 7 bases. V was clipped by 1 base and J by 7 bases; unmatched bases: 8. CDR1 and CDR2 from the germline V gene are SGHRS and YFSETQ. This CDR3 has 15 amino acids.